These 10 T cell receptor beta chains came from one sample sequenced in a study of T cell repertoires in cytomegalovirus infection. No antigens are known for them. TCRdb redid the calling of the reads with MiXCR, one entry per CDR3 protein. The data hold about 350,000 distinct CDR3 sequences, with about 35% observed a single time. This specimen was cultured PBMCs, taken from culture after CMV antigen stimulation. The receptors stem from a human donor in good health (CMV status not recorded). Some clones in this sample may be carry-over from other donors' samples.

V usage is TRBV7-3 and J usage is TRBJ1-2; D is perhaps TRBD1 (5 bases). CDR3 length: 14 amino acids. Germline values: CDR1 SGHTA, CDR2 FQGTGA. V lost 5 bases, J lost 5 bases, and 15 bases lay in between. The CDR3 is CASSPFGRGYGYTF. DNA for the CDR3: TGTGCCAGCAGCCCGTTTGGTAGGGGTTATGGCTACACCTTC.

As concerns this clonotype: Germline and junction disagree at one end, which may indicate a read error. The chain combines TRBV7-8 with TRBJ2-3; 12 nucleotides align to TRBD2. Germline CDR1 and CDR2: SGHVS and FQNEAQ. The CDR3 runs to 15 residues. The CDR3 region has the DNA TGTGCCGGCAGCCCGACTAGCGGGAGTAGAAATACGCAGTATTTT. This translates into CAGSPTSGSRNTQYF.

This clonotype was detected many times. The chain's CDR3 is CASSLGGLSEQFF. DNA of the CDR3: TGTGCCAGCAGCTTAGGAGGTTTGTCTGAGCAGTTCTTC. V gene TRBV7-2 combines with J gene TRBJ2-1, with unresolved D. The CDR3 runs 13 residues. Looked up from germline, CDR1 is SGHTA and CDR2 is FQGNSA. Trimming cost V 1 base and J 9 bases, with 10 bases left between them.

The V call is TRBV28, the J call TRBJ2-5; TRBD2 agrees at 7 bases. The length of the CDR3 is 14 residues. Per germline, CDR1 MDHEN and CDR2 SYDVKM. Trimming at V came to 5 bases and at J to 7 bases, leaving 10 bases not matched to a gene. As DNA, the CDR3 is TGTGCCAGCAGTAGGGCGGGAGAGGTGCGGACCCAGTACTTC. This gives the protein CASSRAGEVRTQYF.

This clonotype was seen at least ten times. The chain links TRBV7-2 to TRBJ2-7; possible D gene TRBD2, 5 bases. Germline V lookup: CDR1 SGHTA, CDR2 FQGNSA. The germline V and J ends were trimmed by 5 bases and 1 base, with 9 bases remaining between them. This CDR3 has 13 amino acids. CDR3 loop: CASSRTPSYEQYF. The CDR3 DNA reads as TGTGCCAGCAGCCGGACTCCTTCCTACGAGCAGTACTTC.

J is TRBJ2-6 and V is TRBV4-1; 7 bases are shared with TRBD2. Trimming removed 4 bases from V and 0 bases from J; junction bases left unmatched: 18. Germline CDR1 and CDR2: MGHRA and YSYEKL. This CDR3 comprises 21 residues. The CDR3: CASSPSGSSGLLSSGANVLTF. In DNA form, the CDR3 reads TGCGCCAGCAGCCCCAGCGGTTCTAGCGGACTCCTAAGCTCTGGGGCCAACGTCCTGACTTTC.

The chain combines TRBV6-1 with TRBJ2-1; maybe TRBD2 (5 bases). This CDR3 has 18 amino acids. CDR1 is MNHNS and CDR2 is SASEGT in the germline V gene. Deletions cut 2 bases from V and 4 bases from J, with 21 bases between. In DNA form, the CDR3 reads TGTGCCAGCAGTGAAAGGGAGACTCTGACACTTAGATACAATGAGCAGTTCTTC. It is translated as CASSERETLTLRYNEQFF.

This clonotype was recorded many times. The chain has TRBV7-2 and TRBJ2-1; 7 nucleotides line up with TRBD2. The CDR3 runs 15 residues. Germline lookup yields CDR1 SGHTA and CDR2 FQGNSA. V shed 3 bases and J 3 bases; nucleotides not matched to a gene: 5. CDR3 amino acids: CASSLGGRSYNEQFF. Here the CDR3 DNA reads TGTGCCAGCAGCTTGGGCGGGAGAAGCTACAATGAGCAGTTCTTC. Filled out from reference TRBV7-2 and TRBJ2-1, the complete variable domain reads GAGVSQSPSNKVTEKGKDVELRCDPISGHTALYWYRQSLGQGLEFLIYFQGNSAPDKSGLPSDRFSAERTGGSVSTLTIQRTQQEDSAVYLCASSLGGRSYNEQFFGPGTRLTVL.

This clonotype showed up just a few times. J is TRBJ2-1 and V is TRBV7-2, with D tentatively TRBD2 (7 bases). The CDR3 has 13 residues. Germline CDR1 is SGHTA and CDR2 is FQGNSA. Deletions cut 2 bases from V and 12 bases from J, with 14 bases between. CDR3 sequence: CASSLFPRGAQFF. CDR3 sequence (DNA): TGTGCCAGCAGCTTATTCCCCCGGGGGGCGCAGTTCTTC. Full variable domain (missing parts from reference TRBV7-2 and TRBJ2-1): GAGVSQSPSNKVTEKGKDVELRCDPISGHTALYWYRQSLGQGLEFLIYFQGNSAPDKSGLPSDRFSAERTGGSVSTLTIQRTQQEDSAVYLCASSLFPRGAQFFGPGTRLTVL.

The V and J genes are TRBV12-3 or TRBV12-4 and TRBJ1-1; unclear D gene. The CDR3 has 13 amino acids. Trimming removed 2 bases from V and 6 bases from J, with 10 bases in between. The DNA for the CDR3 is TGTGCCAGCAGTTTAATCGTGCCGGCTGAAGCTTTCTTT. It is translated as CASSLIVPAEAFF.